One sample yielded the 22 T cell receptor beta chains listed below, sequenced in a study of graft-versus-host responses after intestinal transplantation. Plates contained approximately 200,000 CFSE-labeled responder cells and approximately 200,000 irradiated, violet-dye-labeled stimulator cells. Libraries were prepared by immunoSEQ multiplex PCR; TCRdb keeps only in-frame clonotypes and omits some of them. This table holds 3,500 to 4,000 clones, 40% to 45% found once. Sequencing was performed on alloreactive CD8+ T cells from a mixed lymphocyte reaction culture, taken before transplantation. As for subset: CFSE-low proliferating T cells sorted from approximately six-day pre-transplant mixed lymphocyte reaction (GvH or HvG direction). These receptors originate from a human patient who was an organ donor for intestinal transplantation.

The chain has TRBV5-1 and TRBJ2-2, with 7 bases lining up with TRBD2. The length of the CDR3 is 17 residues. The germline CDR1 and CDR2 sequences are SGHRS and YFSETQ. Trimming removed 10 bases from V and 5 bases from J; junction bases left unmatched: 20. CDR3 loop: CASGRAPLGSVTGELFF. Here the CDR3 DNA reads TGCGCCTCTGGGAGGGCCCCCCTGGGGTCGGTAACCGGGGAGCTGTTTTTT.

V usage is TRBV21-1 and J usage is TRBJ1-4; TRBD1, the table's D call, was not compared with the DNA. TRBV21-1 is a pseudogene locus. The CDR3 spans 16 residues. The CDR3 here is CASSKSPGQDNEKLFF. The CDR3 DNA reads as TGTGCCAGCAGCAAATCTCCGGGACAGGATAATGAAAAACTGTTTTTT.

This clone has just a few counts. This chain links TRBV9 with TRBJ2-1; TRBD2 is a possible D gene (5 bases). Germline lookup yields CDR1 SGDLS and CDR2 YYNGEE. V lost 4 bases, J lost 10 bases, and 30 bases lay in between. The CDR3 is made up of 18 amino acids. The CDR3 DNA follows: TGTGCCAGCAGCCTAGACGAGTGTGCGGGTTGCACCCCCCAGGAGCAGTTCTTC. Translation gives CASSLDECAGCTPQEQFF.

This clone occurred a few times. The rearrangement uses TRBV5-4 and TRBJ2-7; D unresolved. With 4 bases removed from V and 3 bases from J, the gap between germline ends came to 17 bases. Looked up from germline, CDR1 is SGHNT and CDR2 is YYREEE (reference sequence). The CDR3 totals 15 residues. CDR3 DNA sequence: TGTGCCAGCAGCCGGCCTCTTAAGACACACTACGAGCAGTACTTC. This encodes CASSRPLKTHYEQYF.

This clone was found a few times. The CDR3 loop is CASSQDPLDSISPYEQYF. The CDR3 bases are TGTGCCAGCAGCCAAGATCCGCTTGACTCCATTAGTCCCTACGAGCAGTACTTC. The chain uses TRBV4-2 and TRBJ2-7; D unresolved. The CDR3 covers 18 residues. V gave up 0 bases and J gave up 2 bases, with 20 bases separating them. CDR1 and CDR2 from the germline V gene are LGHNA and YNFKEQ.

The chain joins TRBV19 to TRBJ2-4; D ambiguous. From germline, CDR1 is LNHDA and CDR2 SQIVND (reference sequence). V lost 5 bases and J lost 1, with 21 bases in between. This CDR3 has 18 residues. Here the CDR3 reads CASSGLGVPKRAKNIQYF. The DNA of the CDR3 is TGTGCCAGTAGTGGGCTGGGCGTCCCGAAAAGGGCCAAAAACATTCAGTACTTC.

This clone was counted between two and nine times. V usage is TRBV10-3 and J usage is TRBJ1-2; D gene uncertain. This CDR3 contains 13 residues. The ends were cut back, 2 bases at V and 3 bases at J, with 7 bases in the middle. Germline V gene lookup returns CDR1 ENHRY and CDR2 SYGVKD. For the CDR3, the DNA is TGTGCCATCAGTGAGGCCAGGTACTATGGCTACACCTTC. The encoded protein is CAISEARYYGYTF.

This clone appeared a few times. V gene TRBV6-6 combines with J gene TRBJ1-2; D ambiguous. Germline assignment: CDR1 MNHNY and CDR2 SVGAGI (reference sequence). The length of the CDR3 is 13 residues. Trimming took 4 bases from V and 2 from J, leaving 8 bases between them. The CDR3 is CASSWAENYGYTF. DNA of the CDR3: TGTGCCAGCAGTTGGGCAGAAAACTATGGCTACACCTTC.

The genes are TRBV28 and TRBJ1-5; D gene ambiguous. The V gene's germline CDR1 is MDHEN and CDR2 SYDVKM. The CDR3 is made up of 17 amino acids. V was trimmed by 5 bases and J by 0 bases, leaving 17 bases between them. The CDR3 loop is CASSPLGSVYSNQPQHF. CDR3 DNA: TGTGCCAGCAGTCCCCTCGGGTCCGTCTATAGCAATCAGCCCCAGCATTTT.

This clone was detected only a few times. In nucleotides, the CDR3 is TGTGCCAGCAGTTCGGGACTCACCTACGAGCAGTACTTC. This encodes CASSSGLTYEQYF. The J gene is TRBJ2-7, the V gene TRBV6-1, with D maybe TRBD2 (6 bases). Trimming cost V 5 bases and J 2 bases, with 10 bases left between them. This CDR3 spans 13 amino acids. Per germline, CDR1 MNHNS and CDR2 SASEGT.

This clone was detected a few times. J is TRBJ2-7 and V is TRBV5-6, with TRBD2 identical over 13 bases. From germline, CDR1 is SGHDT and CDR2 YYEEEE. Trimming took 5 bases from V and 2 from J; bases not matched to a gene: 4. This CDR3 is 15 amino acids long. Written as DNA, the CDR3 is TGTGCCAGCAGTTCGGGACTAGCGGGACCCTACGAGCAGTACTTC. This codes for CASSSGLAGPYEQYF.

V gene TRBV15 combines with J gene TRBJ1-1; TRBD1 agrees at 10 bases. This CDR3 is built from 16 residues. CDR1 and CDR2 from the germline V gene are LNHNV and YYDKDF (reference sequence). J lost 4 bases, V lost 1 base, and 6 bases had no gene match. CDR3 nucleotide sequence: TGTGCCACCAGCAGAGTGGGAGGACAGGGGGGCACTGAAGCTTTCTTT. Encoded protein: CATSRVGGQGGTEAFF.

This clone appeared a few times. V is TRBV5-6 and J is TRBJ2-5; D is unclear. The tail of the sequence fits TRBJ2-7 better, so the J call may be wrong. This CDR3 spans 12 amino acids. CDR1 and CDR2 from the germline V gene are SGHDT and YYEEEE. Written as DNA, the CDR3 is TGTGCCAGCAGCTTCGGGTACAACGAGCAGTACTTC. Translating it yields CASSFGYNEQYF.

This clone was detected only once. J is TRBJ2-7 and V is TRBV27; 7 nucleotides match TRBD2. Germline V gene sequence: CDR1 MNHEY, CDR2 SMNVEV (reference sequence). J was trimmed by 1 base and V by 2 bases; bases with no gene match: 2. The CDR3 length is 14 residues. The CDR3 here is CASSLAGESYEQYF. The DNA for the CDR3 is TGTGCCAGCAGTTTAGCGGGAGAATCCTACGAGCAGTACTTC.

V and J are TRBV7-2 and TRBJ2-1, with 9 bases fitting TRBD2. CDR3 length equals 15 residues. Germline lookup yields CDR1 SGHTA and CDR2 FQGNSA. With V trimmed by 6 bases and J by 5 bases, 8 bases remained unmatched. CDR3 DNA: TGTGCCAGCAGTCCGACTAGCGGACCTAACAATGAGCAGTTCTTC. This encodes CASSPTSGPNNEQFF.

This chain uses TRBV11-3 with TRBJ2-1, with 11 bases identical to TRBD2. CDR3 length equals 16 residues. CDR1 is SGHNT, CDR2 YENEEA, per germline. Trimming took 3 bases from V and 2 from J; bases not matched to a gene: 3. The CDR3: CASSFTSGSPYNEQFF. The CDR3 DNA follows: TGTGCCAGCAGCTTTACTAGCGGGAGCCCCTACAATGAGCAGTTCTTC.

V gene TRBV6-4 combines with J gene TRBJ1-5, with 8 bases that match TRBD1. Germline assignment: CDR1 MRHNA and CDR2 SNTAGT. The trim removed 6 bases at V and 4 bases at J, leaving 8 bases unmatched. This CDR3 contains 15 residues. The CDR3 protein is CASRFRDRLNQPQHF. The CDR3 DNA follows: TGTGCCAGCAGGTTCCGGGACAGGCTAAATCAGCCCCAGCATTTT.

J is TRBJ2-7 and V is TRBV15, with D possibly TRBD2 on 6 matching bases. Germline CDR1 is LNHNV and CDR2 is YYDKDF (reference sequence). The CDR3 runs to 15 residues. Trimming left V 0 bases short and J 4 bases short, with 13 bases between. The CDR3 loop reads CATSREPGLSYEQYF. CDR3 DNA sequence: TGTGCCACCAGCAGAGAACCGGGACTCTCTTACGAGCAGTACTTC.

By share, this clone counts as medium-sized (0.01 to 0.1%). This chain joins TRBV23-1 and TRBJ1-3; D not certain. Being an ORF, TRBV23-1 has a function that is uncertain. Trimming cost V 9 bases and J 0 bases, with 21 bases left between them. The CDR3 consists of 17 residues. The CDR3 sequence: CARRPERRPFSGNTIYF. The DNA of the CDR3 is TGCGCCAGAAGACCGGAGAGACGTCCTTTCTCTGGAAACACCATATATTTT.

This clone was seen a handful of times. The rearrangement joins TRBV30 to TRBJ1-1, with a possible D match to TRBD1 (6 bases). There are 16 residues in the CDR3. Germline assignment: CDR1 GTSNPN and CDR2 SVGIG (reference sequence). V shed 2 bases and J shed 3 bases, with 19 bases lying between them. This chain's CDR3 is CAWSIPGGPWDTEAFF. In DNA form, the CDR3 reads TGTGCCTGGAGTATTCCGGGGGGCCCCTGGGACACTGAAGCTTTCTTT.

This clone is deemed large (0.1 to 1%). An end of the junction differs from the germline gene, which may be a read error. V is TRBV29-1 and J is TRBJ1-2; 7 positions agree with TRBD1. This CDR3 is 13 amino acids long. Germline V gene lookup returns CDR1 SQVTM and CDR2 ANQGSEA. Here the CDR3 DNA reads TGCAGCGCTGAAGACAGGGTTAACTATGGCTACACCTTC. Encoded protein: CSAEDRVNYGYTF.

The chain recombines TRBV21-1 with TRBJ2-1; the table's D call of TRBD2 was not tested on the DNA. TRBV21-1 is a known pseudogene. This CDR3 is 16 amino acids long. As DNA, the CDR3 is TGTGCCAGCATCAGGAAGCGGGAGTTGCCTCCAAATGAGCAGTTCTTC. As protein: CASIRKRELPPNEQFF.